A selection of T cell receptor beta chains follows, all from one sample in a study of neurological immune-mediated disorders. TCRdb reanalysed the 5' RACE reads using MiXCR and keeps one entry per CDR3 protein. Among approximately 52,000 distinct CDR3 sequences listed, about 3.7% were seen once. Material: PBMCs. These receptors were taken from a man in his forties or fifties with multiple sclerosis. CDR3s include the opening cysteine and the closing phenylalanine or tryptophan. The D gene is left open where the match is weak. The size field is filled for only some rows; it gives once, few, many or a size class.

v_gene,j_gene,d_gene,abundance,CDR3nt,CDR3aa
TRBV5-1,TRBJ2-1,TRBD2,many,TGCGCCAGCAGCTTGTTCGGGGGGTATGAGCAGTTCTTC,CASSLFGGYEQFF
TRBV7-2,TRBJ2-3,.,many,TGTGCCAGCAGCTTAGAGTATCGGCGGGGTGGAGCAGATACGCAGTATTTT,CASSLEYRRGGADTQYF
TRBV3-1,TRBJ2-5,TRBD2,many,TGTGCCAGCAGCCAAGATTTACCTAGCGGGCGGGAGACCCAGTACTTC,CASSQDLPSGRETQYF
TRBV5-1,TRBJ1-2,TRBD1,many,TGCGCCAGCAGCTGGGGACAGGGGGCTAACTATGGCTACACCTTC,CASSWGQGANYGYTF
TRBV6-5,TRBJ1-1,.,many,TGTGCCAGCAGATCCCTGCTTGACAAGTCAGAAGCTTTCTTT,CASRSLLDKSEAFF
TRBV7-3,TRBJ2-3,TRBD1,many,TGTGCCAGCAGCGTAGGGACAGGGGGTACAGATACGCAGTATTTT,CASSVGTGGTDTQYF
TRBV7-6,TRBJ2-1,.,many,TGTGCCAGCAGCTTGCAGGGTACCTCCTACAATGAGCAGTTCTTC,CASSLQGTSYNEQFF
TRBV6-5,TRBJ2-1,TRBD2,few,TGTGCCAGCAGTTACCTCTTCGTCGGACTAGCGGGGGGGACCTCCTACAATGAGCAGTTCTTC,CASSYLFVGLAGGTSYNEQFF
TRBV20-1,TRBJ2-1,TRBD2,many,TGCAGTGCTAGGAGCGGGGGAGACTCCTACAATGAGCAGTTCTTC,CSARSGGDSYNEQFF
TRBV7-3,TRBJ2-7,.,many,TGTGCCAGCAGCCAATCGCCCGGGACGGACTACGAGCAGTACTTC,CASSQSPGTDYEQYF
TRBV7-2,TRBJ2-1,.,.,TGTGCCAGCAGCTTAGATAGACCCTATGAGCAGTTCTTC,CASSLDRPYEQFF
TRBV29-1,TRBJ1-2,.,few,TGCAGCGTTGTAGAGGGATTCGGCTACACCTTC,CSVVEGFGYTF
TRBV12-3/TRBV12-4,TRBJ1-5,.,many,TGTGCCAGCAGTCAATTCAGGGGTCAGCCCCAGCATTTT,CASSQFRGQPQHF
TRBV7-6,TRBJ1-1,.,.,TGTGCCAGCACCTCCGGGGGGCGGAACACTGAAGCTTTCTTT,CASTSGGRNTEAFF
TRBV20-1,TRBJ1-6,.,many,TGCAGTGCTTCTGAGGACAGAAATGATAATTCACCCCTCCACTTT,CSASEDRNDNSPLHF
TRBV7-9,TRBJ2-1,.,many,TGTGCCAGCAGCTTAGAGGGGGAGCAGTTCTTC,CASSLEGEQFF
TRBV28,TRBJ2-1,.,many,TGTGCCAGCAGTTGGGACACAGGGTTTGAGCAGTTCTTC,CASSWDTGFEQFF
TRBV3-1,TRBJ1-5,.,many,TGTGCCAGCAGTCCGGACTCCAATCAGCCCCAGAATTTT,CASSPDSNQPQNF
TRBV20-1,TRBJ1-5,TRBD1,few,TGCAGTGCGAAAGACAGGGGTTTGGAGTATAGCAATCAGCCCCAGCATTTT,CSAKDRGLEYSNQPQHF
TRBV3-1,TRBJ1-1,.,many,TGTGCCAGCAGCCTCTCAGGGACATTGAACACTGAAGCTTTCTTT,CASSLSGTLNTEAFF
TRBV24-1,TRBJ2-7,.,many,TGTGCCACCAGTGATTACCGGGGCTACGAGCAGTACTTC,CATSDYRGYEQYF
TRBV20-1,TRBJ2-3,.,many,TGCAGTGTGACGCGCGGGGGCTCCACAGATACGCAGTATTTT,CSVTRGGSTDTQYF
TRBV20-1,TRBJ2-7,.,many,TGCAGTGTACGGCAGGGCTACGAGCAGTACTTC,CSVRQGYEQYF
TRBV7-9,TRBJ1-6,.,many,TGTGCCAGCAGCTTATCTCGGGGTATTGGTTCACCCCTCCACTTT,CASSLSRGIGSPLHF